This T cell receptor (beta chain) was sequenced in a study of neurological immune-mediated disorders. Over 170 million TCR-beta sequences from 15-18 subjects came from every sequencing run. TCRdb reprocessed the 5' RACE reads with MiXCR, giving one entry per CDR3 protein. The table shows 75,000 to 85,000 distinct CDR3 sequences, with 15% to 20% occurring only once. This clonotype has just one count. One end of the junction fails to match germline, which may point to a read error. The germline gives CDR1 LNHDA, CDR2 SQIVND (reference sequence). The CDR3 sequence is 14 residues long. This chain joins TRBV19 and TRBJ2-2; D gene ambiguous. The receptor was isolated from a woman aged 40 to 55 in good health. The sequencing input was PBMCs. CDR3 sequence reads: CASTQQLGTVELFF. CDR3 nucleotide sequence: TGTGCCAGTACCCAACAGTTGGGCACCGTGGAGCTGTTTTTT.